This is a list of T cell receptor beta chains from one sample in a study of OX40 agonist ivuxolimab in advanced cancers. Assay used: immunoSEQ multiplex PCR; TCRdb lists only in-frame clones, some missing. The sample contains about 36,000 clones, roughly 77% of which appear only once. The sequencing here drew on CD4+ or CD8+ T cells sorted from blood, taken in a trial of the OX40 agonist ivuxolimab. Receptor source: an adult with an advanced solid tumor such as melanoma, head and neck, liver or kidney cancer. Both conserved end residues are part of each CDR3.

j_call	v_call	cdr3_aa
TRBJ2-7	TRBV28	CASSFSRTALYEQYF
TRBJ2-6	TRBV23-1	CASSQKAGALSSSGANVLTF
TRBJ2-3	TRBV6-5	CASSYGGGPSDTQYF
TRBJ2-3	TRBV4-1	CASSKRGAGSTDTQYF
TRBJ2-7	TRBV5-8	CASSWGHRVYEQYF
TRBJ2-3	TRBV9	CASSVGGIRTDTQYF
TRBJ2-7	TRBV9	CASSPLGRDEQYF
TRBJ2-3	TRBV4-1	CASSQVVDTQYF
TRBJ1-1	TRBV2	CASSEEGMNTEAFF
TRBJ2-5	TRBV14	CASSPWGGSSMEAKYQETQYF
TRBJ2-2	TRBV2	CASSVGGRGTGELFF
TRBJ2-1	TRBV6-1	CASSEGTSGRDEQFF
TRBJ2-3	TRBV5-6	CASSIGSSTDTQYF
TRBJ1-1	TRBV19	CASSEGTAFF